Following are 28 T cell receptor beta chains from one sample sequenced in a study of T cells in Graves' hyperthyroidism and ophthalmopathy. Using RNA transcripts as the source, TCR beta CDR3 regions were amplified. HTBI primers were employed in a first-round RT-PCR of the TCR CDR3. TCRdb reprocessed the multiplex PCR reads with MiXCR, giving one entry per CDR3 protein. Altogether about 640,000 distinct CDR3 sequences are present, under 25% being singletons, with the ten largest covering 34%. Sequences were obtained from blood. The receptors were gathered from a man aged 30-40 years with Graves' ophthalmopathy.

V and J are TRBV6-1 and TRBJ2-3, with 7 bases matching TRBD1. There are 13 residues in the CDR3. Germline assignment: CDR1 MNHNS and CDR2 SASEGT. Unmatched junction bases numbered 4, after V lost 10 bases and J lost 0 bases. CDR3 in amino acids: CATDRPSTDTQYF. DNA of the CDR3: TGTGCCACGGACAGGCCGAGCACAGATACGCAGTATTTT.

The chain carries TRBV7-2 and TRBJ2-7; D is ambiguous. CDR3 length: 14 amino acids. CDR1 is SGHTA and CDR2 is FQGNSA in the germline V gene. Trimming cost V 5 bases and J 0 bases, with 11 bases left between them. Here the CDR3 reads CASSGSDTSYEQYF. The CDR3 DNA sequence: TGTGCCAGCAGCGGTAGTGACACCTCCTACGAGCAGTACTTC. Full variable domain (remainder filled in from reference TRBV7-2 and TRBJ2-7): GAGVSQSPSNKVTEKGKDVELRCDPISGHTALYWYRQSLGQGLEFLIYFQGNSAPDKSGLPSDRFSAERTGGSVSTLTIQRTQQEDSAVYLCASSGSDTSYEQYFGPGTRLTVT.

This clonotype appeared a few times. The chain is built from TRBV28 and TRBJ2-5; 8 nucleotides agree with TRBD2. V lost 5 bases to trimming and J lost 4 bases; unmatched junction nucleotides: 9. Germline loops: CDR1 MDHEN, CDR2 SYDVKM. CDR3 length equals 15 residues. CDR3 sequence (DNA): TGTGCCAGCAGTCCCGGGGGCGGGAGGCTAGAGACCCAGTACTTC. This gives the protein CASSPGGGRLETQYF.

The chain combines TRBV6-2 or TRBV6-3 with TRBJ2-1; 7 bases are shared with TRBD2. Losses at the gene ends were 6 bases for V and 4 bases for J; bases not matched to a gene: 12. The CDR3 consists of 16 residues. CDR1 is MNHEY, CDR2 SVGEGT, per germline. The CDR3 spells CASSRWGGSLYNEQFF. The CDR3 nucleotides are TGTGCCAGCAGCCGATGGGGCGGGAGTTTATACAATGAGCAGTTCTTC.

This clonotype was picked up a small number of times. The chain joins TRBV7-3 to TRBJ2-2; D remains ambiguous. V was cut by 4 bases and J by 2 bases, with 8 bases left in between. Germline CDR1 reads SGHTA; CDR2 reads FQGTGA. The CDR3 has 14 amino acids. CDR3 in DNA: TGTGCCAGCAGCTACCGGCCCAACACCGGGGAGCTGTTTTTT. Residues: CASSYRPNTGELFF.

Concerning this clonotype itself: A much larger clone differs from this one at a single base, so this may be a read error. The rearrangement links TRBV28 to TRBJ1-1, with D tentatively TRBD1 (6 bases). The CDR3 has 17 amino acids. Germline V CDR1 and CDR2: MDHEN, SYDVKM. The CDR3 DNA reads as TGTGCCAGCAGTTCCCGGGACAAGTACTTTGGGGGCACTGGAGCTTTCTTT. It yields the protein CASSSRDKYFGGTGAFF.

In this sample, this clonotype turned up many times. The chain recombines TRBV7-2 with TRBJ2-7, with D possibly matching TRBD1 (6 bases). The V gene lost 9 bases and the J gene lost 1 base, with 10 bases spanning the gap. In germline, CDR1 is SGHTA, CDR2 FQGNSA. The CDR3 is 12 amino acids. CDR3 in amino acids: CASTGNSYEQYF. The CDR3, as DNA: TGTGCCAGTACAGGGAATTCCTACGAGCAGTACTTC.

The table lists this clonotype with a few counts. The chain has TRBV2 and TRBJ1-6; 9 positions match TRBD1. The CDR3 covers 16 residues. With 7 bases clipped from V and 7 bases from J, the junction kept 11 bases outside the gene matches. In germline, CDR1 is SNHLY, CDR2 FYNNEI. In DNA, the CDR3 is TGTGCCAGCACCGAATGGGACAGGGAGGTAAATTCACCCCTCCACTTT. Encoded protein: CASTEWDREVNSPLHF.

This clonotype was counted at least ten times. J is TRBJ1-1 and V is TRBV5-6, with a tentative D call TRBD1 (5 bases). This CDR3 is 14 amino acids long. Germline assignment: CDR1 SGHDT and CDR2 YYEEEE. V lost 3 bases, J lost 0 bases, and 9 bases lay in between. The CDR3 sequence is CASSSTELNTEAFF. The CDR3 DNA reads TGTGCCAGCAGCTCGACAGAACTGAACACTGAAGCTTTCTTT.

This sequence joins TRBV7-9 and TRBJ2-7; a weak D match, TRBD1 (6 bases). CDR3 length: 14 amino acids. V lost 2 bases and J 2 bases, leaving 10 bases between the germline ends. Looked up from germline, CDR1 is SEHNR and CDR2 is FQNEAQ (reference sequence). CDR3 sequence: CASSLTGSPYEQYF. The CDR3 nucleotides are TGTGCCAGCAGCTTAACAGGGTCCCCCTACGAGCAGTACTTC.

As DNA, the CDR3 is TGTGCCACCTCCCGCGGCGGGGAGCTGTTTTTT. This sequence encodes CATSRGGELFF. This rearrangement joins TRBV24-1 to TRBJ2-2; no clear D gene. Germline V gene data show CDR1 as KGHDR and CDR2 as SFDVKD. With 9 bases removed from V and 7 bases from J, the gap between germline ends came to 8 bases. There are 11 residues in the CDR3.

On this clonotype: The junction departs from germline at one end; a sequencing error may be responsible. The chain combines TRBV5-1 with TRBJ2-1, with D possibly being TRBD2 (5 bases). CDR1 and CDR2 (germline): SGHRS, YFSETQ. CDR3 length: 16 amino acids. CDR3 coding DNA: TGCGCCAGCAGCTTGGCCACGGGAACCTCGTACAATGAGCAGCTCTTC. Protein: CASSLATGTSYNEQLF.

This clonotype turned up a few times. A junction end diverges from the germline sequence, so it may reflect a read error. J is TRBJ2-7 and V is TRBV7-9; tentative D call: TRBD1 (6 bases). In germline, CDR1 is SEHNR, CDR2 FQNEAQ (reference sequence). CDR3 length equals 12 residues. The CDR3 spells CALRGGTYEQHF. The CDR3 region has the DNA TGTGCCCTCAGGGGCGGAACCTACGAGCAGCACTTC.

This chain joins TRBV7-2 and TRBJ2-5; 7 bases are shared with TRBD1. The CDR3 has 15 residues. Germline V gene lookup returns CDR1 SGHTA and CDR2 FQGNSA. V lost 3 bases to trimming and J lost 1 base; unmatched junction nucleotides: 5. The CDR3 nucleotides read TGTGCCAGCAGCTTTCGCTGGGACAGCCAAGAGACCCAGTACTTC. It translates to CASSFRWDSQETQYF.

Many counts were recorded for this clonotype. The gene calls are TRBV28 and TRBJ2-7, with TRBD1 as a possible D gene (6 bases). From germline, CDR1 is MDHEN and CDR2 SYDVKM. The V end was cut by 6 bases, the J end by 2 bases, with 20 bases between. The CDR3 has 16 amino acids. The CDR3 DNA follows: TGTGCCAGCAGCCCAGGGGTTAAGGGGTCAGCCTACGAGCAGTACTTC. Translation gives CASSPGVKGSAYEQYF.

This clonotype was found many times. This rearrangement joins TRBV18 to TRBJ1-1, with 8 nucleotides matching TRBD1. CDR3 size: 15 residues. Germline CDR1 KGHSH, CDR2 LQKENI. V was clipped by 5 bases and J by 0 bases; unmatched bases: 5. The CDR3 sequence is CASSTGTGMNTEAFF. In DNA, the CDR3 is TGTGCCAGCTCAACCGGGACAGGCATGAACACTGAAGCTTTCTTT.

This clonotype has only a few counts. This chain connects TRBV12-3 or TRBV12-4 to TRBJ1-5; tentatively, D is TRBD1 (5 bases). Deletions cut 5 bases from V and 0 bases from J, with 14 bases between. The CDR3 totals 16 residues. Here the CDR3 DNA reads TGTGCCAGCAGTCCCCGACAGATCCCTAGCAATCAGCCCCAGCATTTT. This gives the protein CASSPRQIPSNQPQHF.

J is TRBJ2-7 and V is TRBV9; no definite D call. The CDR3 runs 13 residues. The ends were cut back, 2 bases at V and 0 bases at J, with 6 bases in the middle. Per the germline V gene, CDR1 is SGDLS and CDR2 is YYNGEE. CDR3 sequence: CASSVTDSYEQYF. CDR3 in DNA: TGTGCCAGCAGCGTGACTGACTCCTACGAGCAGTACTTC.

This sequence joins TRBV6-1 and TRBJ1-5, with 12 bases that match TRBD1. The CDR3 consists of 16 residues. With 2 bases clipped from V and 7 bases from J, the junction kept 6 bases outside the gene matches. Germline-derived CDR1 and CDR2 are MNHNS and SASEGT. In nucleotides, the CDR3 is TGTGCCAGCAGTGAAACGGGACAGGGGGCAGGACAGCCCCAGCATTTT. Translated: CASSETGQGAGQPQHF.

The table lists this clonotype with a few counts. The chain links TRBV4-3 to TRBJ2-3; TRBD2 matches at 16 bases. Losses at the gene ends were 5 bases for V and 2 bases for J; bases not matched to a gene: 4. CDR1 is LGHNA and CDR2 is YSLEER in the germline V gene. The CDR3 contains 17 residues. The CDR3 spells CASSGTSGRAFTDTQYF. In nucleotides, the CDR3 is TGCGCCAGCAGCGGGACTAGCGGGAGGGCCTTCACAGATACGCAGTATTTT.

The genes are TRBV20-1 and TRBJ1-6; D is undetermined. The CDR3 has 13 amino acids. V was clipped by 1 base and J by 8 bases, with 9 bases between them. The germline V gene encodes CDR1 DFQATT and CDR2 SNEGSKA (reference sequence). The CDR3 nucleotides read TGCAGTGCTAGAGGGTTTTCGGATTCACCCCTCCACTTT. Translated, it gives CSARGFSDSPLHF.

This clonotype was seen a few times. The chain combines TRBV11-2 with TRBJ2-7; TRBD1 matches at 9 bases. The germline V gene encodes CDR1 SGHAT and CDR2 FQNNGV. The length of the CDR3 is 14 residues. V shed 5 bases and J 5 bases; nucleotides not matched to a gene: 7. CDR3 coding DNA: TGTGCCAGCAGCCTCGGGACAGGGTTAAACGAGCAGTACTTC. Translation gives CASSLGTGLNEQYF.

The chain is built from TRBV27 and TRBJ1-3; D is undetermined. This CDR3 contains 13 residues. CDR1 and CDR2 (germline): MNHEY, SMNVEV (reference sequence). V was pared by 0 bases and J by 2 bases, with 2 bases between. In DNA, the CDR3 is TGTGCCAGCAGTTTATCCGCTGGAAACACCATATATTTT. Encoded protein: CASSLSAGNTIYF.

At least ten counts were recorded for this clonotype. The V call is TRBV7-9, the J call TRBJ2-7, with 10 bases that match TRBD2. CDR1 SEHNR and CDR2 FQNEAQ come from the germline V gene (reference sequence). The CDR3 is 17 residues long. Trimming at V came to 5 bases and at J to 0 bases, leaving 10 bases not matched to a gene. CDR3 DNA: TGTGCCAGCAGCAGGACTAGCGGAAACACCGCCTCCTACGAGCAGTACTTC. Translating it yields CASSRTSGNTASYEQYF.

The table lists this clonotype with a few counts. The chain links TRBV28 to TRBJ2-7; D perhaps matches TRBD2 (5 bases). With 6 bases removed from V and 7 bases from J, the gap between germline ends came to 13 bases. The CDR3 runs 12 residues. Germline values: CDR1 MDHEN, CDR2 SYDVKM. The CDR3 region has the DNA TGTGCCAGCAGGACTCCACCGGGGGAGCAGTACTTC. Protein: CASRTPPGEQYF.

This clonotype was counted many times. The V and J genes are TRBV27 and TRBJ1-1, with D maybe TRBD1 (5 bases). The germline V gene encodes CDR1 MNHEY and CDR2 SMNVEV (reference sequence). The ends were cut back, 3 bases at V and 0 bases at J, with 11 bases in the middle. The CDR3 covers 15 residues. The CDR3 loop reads CASSFGGGLNTEAFF. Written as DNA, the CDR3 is TGTGCCAGCAGTTTTGGCGGGGGGTTGAACACTGAAGCTTTCTTT.

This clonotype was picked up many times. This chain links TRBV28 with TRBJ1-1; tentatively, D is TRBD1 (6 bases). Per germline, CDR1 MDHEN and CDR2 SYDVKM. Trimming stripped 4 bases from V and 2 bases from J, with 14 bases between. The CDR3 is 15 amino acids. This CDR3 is CASSSTPQGNTEAFF. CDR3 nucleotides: TGTGCCAGCAGTTCCACGCCACAGGGTAACACTGAAGCTTTCTTT.

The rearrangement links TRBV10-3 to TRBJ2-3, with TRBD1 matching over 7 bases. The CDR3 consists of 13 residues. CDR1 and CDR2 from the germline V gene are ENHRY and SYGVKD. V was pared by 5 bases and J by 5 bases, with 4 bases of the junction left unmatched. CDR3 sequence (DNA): TGTGCCATCAGTACGACAGGGCGAGATACGCAGTATTTT. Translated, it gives CAISTTGRDTQYF.